The next 17 T cell receptor beta chains were all read from a single sample in a study of shared clonotypes between healthy human individuals. The method was immunoSEQ multiplex PCR; TCRdb's version includes in-frame clones alone and lacks a portion of them. Of approximately 1.5 million clones listed, roughly 98.5% are singletons. Sequenced: naive CD4+ T cells sorted from blood. Documented subset: CD45RA+ positively selected. These receptors all stem from a man aged 25-45 years in good health.

The gene calls are TRBV11-2 and TRBJ1-1; TRBD1 matches at 7 bases. V dropped 5 bases and J dropped 7; count of bases not matched to a gene: 4. Germline V lookup: CDR1 SGHAT, CDR2 FQNNGV. CDR3 length: 12 residues. CDR3 coding DNA: TGTGCCAGCAGCCTCCGGGACAGTGAAGCTTTCTTT. The encoded protein is CASSLRDSEAFF.

The chain combines TRBV5-4 with TRBJ2-7; perhaps TRBD2 as D (6 bases). The CDR3 length is 16 residues. The V gene's germline CDR1 is SGHNT and CDR2 YYREEE (reference sequence). The V end was cut by 3 bases, the J end by 3 bases, with 19 bases between. The CDR3 protein is CASSSGNPRENYEQYF. CDR3 bases: TGTGCCAGCAGCTCAGGGAATCCTCGGGAGAACTACGAGCAGTACTTC.

The rearrangement links TRBV7-2 to TRBJ1-3; TRBD1 is a possible D gene (5 bases). The CDR3 length is 18 residues. CDR1 SGHTA and CDR2 FQGNSA come from the germline V gene. Trimming shortened V by 1 base and J by 0 bases, and 16 bases separated the two germline ends. CDR3 in DNA: TGTGCCAGCAGCTTAGGGGGTTTGGGGCCCCTCTCTGGAAACACCATATATTTT. Protein product: CASSLGGLGPLSGNTIYF.

The rearrangement links TRBV5-4 to TRBJ2-1; 10 bases match TRBD1. The CDR3 is made up of 17 amino acids. CDR1 and CDR2 (germline): SGHNT, YYREEE (reference sequence). The J segment lost 8 bases and the V segment lost 0 bases, leaving 11 bases of the junction unmatched. Here the CDR3 reads CASSLDPRDRGLYEQFF. In DNA form, the CDR3 reads TGTGCCAGCAGCTTGGATCCTCGGGACAGGGGTTTGTATGAGCAGTTCTTC.

This clone appeared once. The V call is TRBV5-4, the J call TRBJ1-4; 9 bases line up with TRBD1. CDR1 is SGHNT and CDR2 is YYREEE in the germline V gene (reference sequence). The CDR3 loop spans 16 amino acids. Losses at the gene ends were 5 bases for V and 0 bases for J; bases not matched to a gene: 5. CDR3 region: CASRPGQGTTNEKLFF. The DNA of the CDR3 is TGTGCCAGCAGGCCTGGACAGGGGACAACTAATGAAAAACTGTTTTTT. The full variable domain, completed using reference TRBV5-4 and TRBJ1-4, is ETGVTQSPTHLIKTRGQQVTLRCSSQSGHNTVSWYQQALGQGPQFIFQYYREEENGRGNFPPRFSGLQFPNYSSELNVNALELDDSALYLCASRPGQGTTNEKLFFGSGTQLSVL.

Points on this clone: The sample contains more than one DNA sequence encoding this CDR3. V gene TRBV5-1 combines with J gene TRBJ1-5; weak D call: TRBD1 (5 bases). Germline CDR1 and CDR2: SGHRS and YFSETQ. V shed 0 bases and J shed 6 bases, with 7 bases lying between them. The CDR3 runs 13 residues. CDR3 residues: CASSLEGPQPQHF. CDR3 in DNA: TGCGCCAGCAGCTTGGAGGGACCTCAGCCCCAGCATTTT.

This clone was seen a single time. The chain links TRBV18 to TRBJ2-7; a weak D match, TRBD2 (5 bases). Germline V gives CDR1 KGHSH, CDR2 LQKENI. This CDR3 region has 14 residues. V lost 4 bases and J 3 bases, leaving 13 bases between the germline ends. CDR3: CASSRRAVLYEQYF. The CDR3 bases are TGTGCCAGCTCACGCAGAGCGGTTCTCTACGAGCAGTACTTC. Complete variable domain (other parts from reference TRBV18 and TRBJ2-7): NAGVMQNPRHLVRRRGQEARLRCSPMKGHSHVYWYRQLPEEGLKFMVYLQKENIIDESGMPKERFSAEFPKEGPSILRIQQVVRGDSAAYFCASSRRAVLYEQYFGPGTRLTVT.

V is TRBV5-1 and J is TRBJ2-1; 16 bases line up with TRBD2. CDR1 SGHRS and CDR2 YFSETQ come from the germline V gene. V gave up 3 bases and J gave up 6 bases; unmatched junction bases: 15. The CDR3 length is 20 residues. In DNA, the CDR3 is TGCGCCAGCAGCTCCATCGGGGGACTAGCGGGAGGGCGCGGATCCAATGAGCAGTTCTTC. Residues: CASSSIGGLAGGRGSNEQFF.

The rearrangement uses TRBV5-1 and TRBJ2-1; D is perhaps TRBD1 (6 bases). CDR3 length equals 12 residues. Germline V gene sequence: CDR1 SGHRS, CDR2 YFSETQ. Trimming took off 2 bases at V and 8 bases at J, with 8 bases between the two ends. The CDR3 reads CASSFQGHEQFF. In DNA form, the CDR3 reads TGCGCCAGCAGCTTTCAGGGGCATGAGCAGTTCTTC.

The V gene is TRBV7-2, the J gene TRBJ2-3; D is undetermined. Germline CDR1 and CDR2: SGHTA and FQGNSA. Trimming left V 5 bases short and J 7 bases short, with 22 bases between. The CDR3 has 16 amino acids. The chain's CDR3 is CASSPAVLAATHTQYF. The CDR3 DNA is TGTGCCAGCAGCCCCGCAGTCCTGGCAGCAACGCATACGCAGTATTTT.

V is TRBV6-1 and J is TRBJ1-2; D remains unclear. In germline, CDR1 is MNHNS, CDR2 SASEGT. The CDR3 runs to 15 residues. V lost 6 bases and J lost 4, with 18 bases in between. The DNA for the CDR3 is TGTGCCAGCAGCGAAAGCCTATGGGGAACCTATGGCTACACCTTC. It yields the protein CASSESLWGTYGYTF.

This chain uses TRBV6-5 with TRBJ2-2; D is uncertain. CDR1 MNHEY and CDR2 SVGAGI come from the germline V gene. Trimming cost V 7 bases and J 1 base, with 7 bases left between them. This CDR3 contains 13 residues. This chain's CDR3 is CASKTVNTGELFF. In DNA, the CDR3 is TGTGCCAGCAAAACAGTGAACACCGGGGAGCTGTTTTTT.

The V gene is TRBV18, the J gene TRBJ2-7, with D perhaps matching TRBD1 or TRBD2 (5 bases each). V was clipped by 0 bases and J by 6 bases, with 15 bases between them. From germline, CDR1 is KGHSH and CDR2 LQKENI. The CDR3 has 15 amino acids. The CDR3 DNA is TGTGCCAGCTCACCACCCTCGGGGCGTGAGTTCGAGCAGTACTTC. Protein product: CASSPPSGREFEQYF. Using reference TRBV18 and TRBJ2-7 for the parts outside the CDR3, the full variable domain is NAGVMQNPRHLVRRRGQEARLRCSPMKGHSHVYWYRQLPEEGLKFMVYLQKENIIDESGMPKERFSAEFPKEGPSILRIQQVVRGDSAAYFCASSPPSGREFEQYFGPGTRLTVT.

The rearrangement uses TRBV18 and TRBJ2-7, with a possible D match to TRBD2 (6 bases). This CDR3 spans 14 amino acids. Deletions cut 6 bases from V and 4 bases from J, with 16 bases between. Germline CDR1 and CDR2: KGHSH and LQKENI. CDR3 nucleotide sequence: TGTGCCAGCTCCACCGTAGGAGGGAAGTACGAGCAGTACTTC. Encoded protein: CASSTVGGKYEQYF.

The V gene is TRBV5-1, the J gene TRBJ2-3, with 12 bases fitting TRBD2. The junction had 18 bases not matched to a gene; V was cut back by 4 bases and J by 6 bases. The CDR3 contains 19 residues. Per the germline V gene, CDR1 is SGHRS and CDR2 is YFSETQ. For the CDR3, the DNA is TGCGCCAGCAGCCCGCAGATCCGACCTAGCGGGAGGGTACCGGATACGCAGTATTTT. It codes for CASSPQIRPSGRVPDTQYF.

The rearrangement joins TRBV28 to TRBJ2-2, with 11 positions matching TRBD2. The germline gives CDR1 MDHEN, CDR2 SYDVKM. CDR3 length equals 16 residues. V was pared by 3 bases and J by 8 bases, with 8 bases of the junction left unmatched. CDR3 nucleotides: TGTGCCAGCAGTTTCCCCACTAGCGGGAGTAAGGGGGAGCTGTTTTTT. Protein product: CASSFPTSGSKGELFF.

The chain links TRBV11-2 to TRBJ2-1; the D is unclear. Germline CDR1 is SGHAT and CDR2 is FQNNGV. This CDR3 spans 13 amino acids. V was pared by 1 base and J by 4 bases, with 5 bases between. The CDR3 region is CASSLGPYNEQFF. The CDR3 DNA follows: TGTGCCAGCAGCTTAGGACCATACAATGAGCAGTTCTTC.